Below are 9 T cell receptor beta chains sequenced from a single sample in a study of T cell repertoires in cytomegalovirus infection. Their antigen targets remain unknown. TCRdb re-analysed the reads in MiXCR, keeping a single row per CDR3 protein. The sample lists about 830,000 distinct CDR3 sequences; 30% to 35% were seen once. The specimen comprised cultured CD8+ T cells from PBMCs, sampled from culture after CMV antigen stimulation. These receptors were collected from a human donor in good health (CMV status not recorded). Some clones in this sample may be carry-over from other donors' samples.

This clonotype has a handful of counts. The chain is built from TRBV7-6 and TRBJ2-7; 7 nucleotides match TRBD1. CDR1 and CDR2 (germline): SGHVS, FNYEAQ. CDR3 size: 13 residues. V shed 5 bases and J 5 bases; nucleotides not matched to a gene: 6. CDR3 bases: TGTGCCAGCAGCCAGACAGGGTTGGACGAGCAGTACGTC. It encodes CASSQTGLDEQYV.

The chain joins TRBV13 to TRBJ2-7; D is tentatively TRBD1 or TRBD2 (5 bases each). The CDR3 is made up of 15 amino acids. Germline loops: CDR1 PRHDT, CDR2 FYEKMQ (reference sequence). The V gene lost 5 bases and the J gene lost 5 bases, with 19 bases spanning the gap. The CDR3 here is CASSAFAFRDHEQYF. The CDR3 nucleotides are TGTGCCAGCAGCGCCTTTGCCTTCAGGGACCACGAGCAGTACTTC.

This clonotype was seen a handful of times. V usage is TRBV7-6 and J usage is TRBJ2-2; 8 positions agree with TRBD1. The germline CDR1 and CDR2 sequences are SGHVS and FNYEAQ. The CDR3 is 18 amino acids. V shed 2 bases and J 6 bases; nucleotides not matched to a gene: 14. The CDR3 coding sequence is TGTGCCAGCAGCTTAATAGGACAGGGTTACACCCGACCCGGGGAGCTGTTTTTT. As protein: CASSLIGQGYTRPGELFF.

Here the CDR3 reads CASSSTKMIPRETQYF. DNA of the CDR3: TGTGCCAGCAGTTCTACGAAGATGATTCCGCGGGAGACCCAGTACTTC. The rearrangement uses TRBV13 and TRBJ2-5; D unresolved. Trimming took 6 bases from V and 5 from J, leaving 22 bases between them. There are 16 residues in the CDR3. Germline assignment: CDR1 PRHDT and CDR2 FYEKMQ (reference sequence).

V and J are TRBV13 and TRBJ1-2, with 9 bases lining up with TRBD1. The trim removed 4 bases at V and 5 bases at J, leaving 8 bases unmatched. The CDR3 has 15 residues. Germline lookup yields CDR1 PRHDT and CDR2 FYEKMQ (reference sequence). CDR3: CASSSEGTGIYGYTF. The DNA for the CDR3 is TGTGCCAGCAGCTCAGAGGGGACAGGGATTTATGGCTACACCTTC.

Details on this clonotype: With a much larger clone just one base away, this may be a read error. V and J are TRBV11-2 and TRBJ2-3; 10 nucleotides agree with TRBD2. V shed 3 bases and J 4 bases; nucleotides not matched to a gene: 10. Germline V gene lookup returns CDR1 SGHAT and CDR2 FQNNGV. The length of the CDR3 is 17 residues. CDR3 coding DNA: TGTGCCAGCAGCTTTAGTGGACTAAGCGGGGGGGCAGATACGCAGTATTTT. This gives the protein CASSFSGLSGGADTQYF.

There are a few counts of this clonotype. The V gene is TRBV6-5, the J gene TRBJ2-1, with D possibly TRBD2 on 6 matching bases. V gave up 0 bases and J gave up 12 bases, with 6 bases separating them. Germline CDR1 MNHEY, CDR2 SVGAGI. The CDR3 is made up of 11 amino acids. The CDR3 DNA is TGTGCCAGCAGTTACTCGGAGGGGCAGTTCTTC. It yields the protein CASSYSEGQFF.

This clonotype was found a few times. The chain joins TRBV12-3 or TRBV12-4 to TRBJ1-6, with 7 bases aligning to TRBD1. The CDR3 has 14 residues. The trim removed 6 bases at V and 6 bases at J, leaving 5 bases unmatched. The CDR3: CASRRGQGNSPLHF. For the CDR3, the DNA is TGTGCCAGCAGAAGGGGGCAGGGTAATTCACCCCTCCACTTT.

This clonotype has a count of ten or more. The rearrangement joins TRBV7-9 to TRBJ2-7; D may match TRBD1 or TRBD2 (5 bases each). Germline values: CDR1 SEHNR, CDR2 FQNEAQ (reference sequence). The ends were cut back, 4 bases at V and 6 bases at J, with 25 bases in the middle. CDR3 length: 17 amino acids. CDR3: CASSSSSFGTAFGEQYF. The CDR3, as DNA: TGTGCCAGCAGCTCCTCCTCTTTCGGGACGGCCTTTGGCGAGCAGTACTTC.